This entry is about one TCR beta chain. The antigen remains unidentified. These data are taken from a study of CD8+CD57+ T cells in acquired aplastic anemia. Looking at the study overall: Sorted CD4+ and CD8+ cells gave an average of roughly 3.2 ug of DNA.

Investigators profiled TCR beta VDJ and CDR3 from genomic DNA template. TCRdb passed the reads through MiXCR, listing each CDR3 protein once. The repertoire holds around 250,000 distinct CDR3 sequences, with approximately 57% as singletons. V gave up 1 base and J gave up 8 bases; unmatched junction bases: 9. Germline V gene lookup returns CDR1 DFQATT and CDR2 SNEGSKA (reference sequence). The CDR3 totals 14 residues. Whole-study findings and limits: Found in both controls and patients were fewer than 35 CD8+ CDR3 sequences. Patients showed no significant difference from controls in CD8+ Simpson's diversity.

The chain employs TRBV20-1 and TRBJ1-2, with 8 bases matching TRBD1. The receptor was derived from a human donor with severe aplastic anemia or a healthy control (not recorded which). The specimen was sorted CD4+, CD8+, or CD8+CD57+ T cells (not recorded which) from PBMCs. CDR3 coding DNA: TGCAGTGCTAGAGGCTTACCGGGACAGGCGGGCTACACCTTC. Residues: CSARGLPGQAGYTF.